Sequencing of this TCR beta chain was carried out in a study of blood T cell repertoires in COVID-19 (dated by TCRdb to the early 2020s). At the level of the whole study: Samples covering the acute and convalescent phases of COVID-19 were provided by collaborators in the United States, Italy and Spain. The prospective study material was composed of cDNA or gDNA derived from T cells, B-cell-depleted T cells, or PBMCs. Subjects who had been exposed to COVID-19, were actively infected with it, or had recovered from it provided the deeply sampled blood TCRbeta repertoires that made up the dataset. A freely available public database, intended as a resource for researchers studying the immune response to SARS-CoV-2, is where the repertoires were released. Samples came from the ongoing ImmuneRACE study (first 160 participants) plus 1,254 subjects from 6 global collaborators. Nearly every sample came with metadata listing a de-identified subject ID, COVID-19 status, age in years and sex. Where HLA class I and class II types were available, the types were taken from metadata supplied by the sample provider, not from assay-based typing. Results and caveats for the whole study, not just this receptor: The amount of clinical and demographic metadata varied by source and participant and was provided uncurated.

Concerning this clone itself: This clone's antigen is unknown. Qualities for individual bases were not recorded, and no much larger clone is one base off.

TCRbeta CDR3 regions were amplified from genomic DNA by means of the immunoSEQ Assay, a bias-controlled multiplex PCR. In the authors' own workflow: Nucleated cell counts per sample were estimated from amplification of reference gene primers within the assay. To quantify the absolute abundance of each unique TCRbeta CDR3 rearrangement, sequence reads were collapsed and filtered. Productive Simpson clonality was computed per sample as the square root of Simpson's diversity index over productive rearrangements. TCRdb's version of the immuneACCESS table is confined to in-frame rearrangements and falls short of the full clone set. An unresolved V gene accounts for under half of the shortfall where checked; the remainder is of unknown origin. V and J calls and clone size are as listed in that table; D and trimming were resolved from the DNA. In this sample the table shows about 250,000 clones, more than 70% of which occur a single time. The biggest ten clones account for roughly 6.2% of the sample.

There are 16 amino acids in the CDR3, from cysteine to phenylalanine inclusive. Solely the CDR3 DNA is kept, with 48 bases framed from the first base. For this chain, trimming is 3 bases at the V end and 4 bases at the J end, and the number of junction bases without a gene match is 9. The germline V gene provides CDR1 SGDLS and CDR2 YYNGEE. One collaborating source in Seattle enrolled patients while the patients were actively infected and followed the patients over time throughout the course of disease. Each collaborating institution followed its own protocols to collect whole blood in K2EDTA tubes. Collaborator samples were shipped for TCRbeta analysis as frozen whole blood, isolated PBMCs, or DNA extracted from either sample type.

The specimen was peripheral blood. The chain employs TRBV9 and TRBJ1-4, with 7 central nucleotides matching TRBD1. The sequence was collected from a woman aged 80 or older with COVID-19, enrolled during active disease. Here is the DNA: TGTGCCAGCAGCGGCGAAGGGGGGACAGTTAATGAAAAACTGTTTTTT. Its protein reads: CASSGEGGTVNEKLFF.